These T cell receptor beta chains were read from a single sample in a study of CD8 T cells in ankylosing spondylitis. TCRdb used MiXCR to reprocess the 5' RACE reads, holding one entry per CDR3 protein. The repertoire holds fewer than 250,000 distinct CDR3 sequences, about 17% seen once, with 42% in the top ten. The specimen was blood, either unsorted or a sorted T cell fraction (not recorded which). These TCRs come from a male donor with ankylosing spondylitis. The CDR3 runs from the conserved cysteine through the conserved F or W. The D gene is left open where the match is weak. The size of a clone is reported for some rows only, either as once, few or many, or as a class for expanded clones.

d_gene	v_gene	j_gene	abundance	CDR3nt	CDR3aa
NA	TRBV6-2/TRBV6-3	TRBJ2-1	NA	TGTGCCAGCAGTTTCCCGGACTACAATGAGCAGTTCTTC	CASSFPDYNEQFF
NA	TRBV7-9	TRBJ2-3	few	TGTGCCAGCATCAATCTGCCAGCCAGCACAGATACGCAGTATTTT	CASINLPASTDTQYF
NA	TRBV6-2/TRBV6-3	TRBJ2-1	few	TGTGCCAGCAGTTACGGGGTCTCCTCCTACAATGAGCAGTTCTTC	CASSYGVSSYNEQFF
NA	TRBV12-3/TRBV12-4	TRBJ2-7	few	TGTGCCAGCAGTTTCCATCCGATCCTCGGCGAGCAGTACTTC	CASSFHPILGEQYF
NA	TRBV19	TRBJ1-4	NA	TGTGCCAGTAGTATATCCCCCTCGGCTGAAAAACTGTTTTTT	CASSISPSAEKLFF
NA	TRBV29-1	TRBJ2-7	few	TGCAGCGTTGAACTTCAGGACAAGTCCTACGAGCAGTACTTC	CSVELQDKSYEQYF
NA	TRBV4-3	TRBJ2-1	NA	TGCGCCAGCAGCCAAGATAGGCTCGAGTTTGAGCAGTTCTTC	CASSQDRLEFEQFF
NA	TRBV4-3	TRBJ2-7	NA	TGCGCCAGCAGCCAAGATCCAGGGCCCGAGCAGTACTTC	CASSQDPGPEQYF
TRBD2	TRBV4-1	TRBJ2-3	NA	TGCGCCAGCAGCCAAGATAGTGGCGGGAGGAACACAGATACGCAGTATTTT	CASSQDSGGRNTDTQYF
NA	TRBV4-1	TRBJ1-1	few	TGCGCCAGCAGCCAGAAACAGGGAATTGAAGCTTTCTTT	CASSQKQGIEAFF
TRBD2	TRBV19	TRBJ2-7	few	TGTGCCAGTAGTACCCGGGAGGACGGCCACTACGAGCAGTACTTC	CASSTREDGHYEQYF
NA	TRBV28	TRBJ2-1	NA	TGTGCCAGCAGTTTATCGCCTAGTTCGGACACTTACGGCAATGAGCAGTTCTTC	CASSLSPSSDTYGNEQFF
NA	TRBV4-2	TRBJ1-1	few	TGTGCCAGCAGCCGGTCCGAGAACACTGAAGCTTTCTTT	CASSRSENTEAFF
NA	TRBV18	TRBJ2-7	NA	TGTGCCAGCTCACCCTCGCCCCCCCATGTGGTCGGGGCCGAGCAGTACTTC	CASSPSPPHVVGAEQYF
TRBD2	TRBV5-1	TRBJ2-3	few	TGCGCCAGCAGCTCCGAGCGGGATAGCACAGATACGCAGTATTTT	CASSSERDSTDTQYF
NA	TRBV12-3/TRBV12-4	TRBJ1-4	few	TGTGCCAGCAGTTCCGGAATGAAGCCCCACATTGCAACTAATGAAAAACTGTTTTTT	CASSSGMKPHIATNEKLFF
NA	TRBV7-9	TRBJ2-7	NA	TGTGCCAGCGGACACGGCTACGAGCAGTACTTC	CASGHGYEQYF
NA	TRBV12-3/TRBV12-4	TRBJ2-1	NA	TGTGCCAGCAGTTGGATAGGAATGAACAATGAGCAGTTCTTC	CASSWIGMNNEQFF
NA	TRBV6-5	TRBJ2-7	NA	TGTGCCAGCAGTTACATGTCGCGGGGTTACGAGCAGTACTTC	CASSYMSRGYEQYF
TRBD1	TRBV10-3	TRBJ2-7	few	TGTGCCATCAGTGAGTTGGCAGGGGGCATATACGAGCAGTACTTC	CAISELAGGIYEQYF
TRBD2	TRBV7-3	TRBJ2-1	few	TGTGCCAGCAGCTTAAGTAGCGGGGGGTTCTATGAGCAGTTCTTC	CASSLSSGGFYEQFF
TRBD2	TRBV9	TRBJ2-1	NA	TGTGCCAGCAGCGTAGAGATAGCTAGCGGGGGGGATGAGCAGTTCTTC	CASSVEIASGGDEQFF
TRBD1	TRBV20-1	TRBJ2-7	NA	TGCAGTGCTAGAGATCGGACAGGGGATGCCTACGAGCAGTACTTC	CSARDRTGDAYEQYF
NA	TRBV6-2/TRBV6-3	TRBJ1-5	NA	TGTGCCAGCAGTTACGGTTGGGGGGCAGGTCAGCCCCAGCATTTT	CASSYGWGAGQPQHF
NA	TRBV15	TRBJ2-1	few	TGTGCCACCAGCAGAGTAATAGACCCCAACAATGAGCAGTTCTTC	CATSRVIDPNNEQFF
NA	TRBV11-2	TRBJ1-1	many	TGTGCCAGCAGCTTAGATCTGGGGAGCGATGAAGCTTTCTTT	CASSLDLGSDEAFF
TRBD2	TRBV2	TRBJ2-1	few	TGTGCCAGCAGTGAAGGCCGGGGACTAGCGGGAATTGAGCAGTTCTTC	CASSEGRGLAGIEQFF
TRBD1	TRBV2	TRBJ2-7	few	TGTGCCAGCAATTCCCGGGACAGGACCTACGAGCAGTACTTC	CASNSRDRTYEQYF
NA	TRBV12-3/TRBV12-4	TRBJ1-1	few	TGTGCCAGCAGGTCCGACAGCCCCGGGACTGAAGCTTTCTTT	CASRSDSPGTEAFF
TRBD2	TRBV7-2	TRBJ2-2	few	TGTGCCAGCAGCTTAGATCCCCTAGCGGTCGGGGAGCTGTTTTTT	CASSLDPLAVGELFF
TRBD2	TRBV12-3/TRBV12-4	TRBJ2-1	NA	TGTGCCAGCAGTTTAGCGCTGGGGACTAGCGGGACATACAATGAGCAGTTCTTC	CASSLALGTSGTYNEQFF
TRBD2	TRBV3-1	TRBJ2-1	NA	TGTGCCAGCAGCCACGCTAGCGGGGGTCACAATGAGCAGTTCTTC	CASSHASGGHNEQFF
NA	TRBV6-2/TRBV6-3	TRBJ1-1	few	TGTGCCAGCAGCCCACGACAGATAGAAGCTTTCTTT	CASSPRQIEAFF
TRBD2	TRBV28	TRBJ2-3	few	TGTGCCAGCACGGGGCGGGAGGGCACAGATACGCAGTATTTT	CASTGREGTDTQYF
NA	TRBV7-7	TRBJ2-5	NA	TGTGCTAGCACGCTATACGTGGGGGAGACCCAGTACTTC	CASTLYVGETQYF
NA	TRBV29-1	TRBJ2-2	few	TGCAGCGTTTCTTCTCCTGGGGGACCGAAGTCCGGGGAGCTGTTTTTT	CSVSSPGGPKSGELFF
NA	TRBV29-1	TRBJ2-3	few	TGCAGCGTTGAAACTAGGTCAGATACGCAGTATTTT	CSVETRSDTQYF
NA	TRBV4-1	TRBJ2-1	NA	TGCGCCAGCAGCCAAGATAGAGGGAGGGAGCAGTTCTTC	CASSQDRGREQFF
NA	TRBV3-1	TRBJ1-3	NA	TGTGCCAGCAGAGAAGGAATGAGCTCTGGAAACACCATATATTTT	CASREGMSSGNTIYF
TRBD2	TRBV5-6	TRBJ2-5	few	TGTGCCAGCAGCTCGGGGGAGGGACCCCTTCAAGAGACCCAGTACTTC	CASSSGEGPLQETQYF
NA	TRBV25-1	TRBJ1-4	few	TGTGCCAGCAGAATCGTGGGGAGTAAGGAACTGTTTTTT	CASRIVGSKELFF
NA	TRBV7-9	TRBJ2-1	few	TGTGCCAGCAGCTTAGGGCAGGGTGAGGGTTCTGAGCAGTTCTTC	CASSLGQGEGSEQFF